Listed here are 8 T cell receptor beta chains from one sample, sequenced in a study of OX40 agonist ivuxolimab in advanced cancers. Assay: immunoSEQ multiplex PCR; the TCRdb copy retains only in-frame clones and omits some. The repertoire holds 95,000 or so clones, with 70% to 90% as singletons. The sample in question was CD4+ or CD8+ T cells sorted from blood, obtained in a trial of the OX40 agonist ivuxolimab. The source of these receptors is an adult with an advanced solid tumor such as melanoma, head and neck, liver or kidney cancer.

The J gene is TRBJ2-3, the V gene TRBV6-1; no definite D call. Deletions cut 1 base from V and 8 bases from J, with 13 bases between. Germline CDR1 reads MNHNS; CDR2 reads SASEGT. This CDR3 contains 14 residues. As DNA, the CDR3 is TGTGCCAGCAGTGAAGATTTGGGCCGTAGTACGCAGTATTTT. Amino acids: CASSEDLGRSTQYF.

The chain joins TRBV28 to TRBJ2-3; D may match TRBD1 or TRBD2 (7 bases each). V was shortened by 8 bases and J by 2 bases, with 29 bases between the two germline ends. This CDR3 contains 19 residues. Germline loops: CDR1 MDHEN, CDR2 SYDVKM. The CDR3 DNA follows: TGTGCCAGCGCGAGTTTAGGCAGGGGGAGGGAGGTCAACACAGATACGCAGTATTTT. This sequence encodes CASASLGRGREVNTDTQYF.

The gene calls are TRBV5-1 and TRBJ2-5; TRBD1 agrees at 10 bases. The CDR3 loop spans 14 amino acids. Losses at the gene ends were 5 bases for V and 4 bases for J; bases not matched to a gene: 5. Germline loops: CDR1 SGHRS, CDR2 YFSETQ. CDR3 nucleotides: TGCGCCAGCAGGGAGACAGGGGGCGCAGAGACCCAGTACTTC. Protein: CASRETGGAETQYF.

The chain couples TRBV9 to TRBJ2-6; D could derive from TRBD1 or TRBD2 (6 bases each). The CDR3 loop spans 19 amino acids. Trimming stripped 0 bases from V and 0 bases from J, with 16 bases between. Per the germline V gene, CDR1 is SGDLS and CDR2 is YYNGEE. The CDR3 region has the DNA TGTGCCAGCAGCGTAGCTCTTGGGGGGCCTAGCTCTGGGGCCAACGTCCTGACTTTC. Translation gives CASSVALGGPSSGANVLTF.

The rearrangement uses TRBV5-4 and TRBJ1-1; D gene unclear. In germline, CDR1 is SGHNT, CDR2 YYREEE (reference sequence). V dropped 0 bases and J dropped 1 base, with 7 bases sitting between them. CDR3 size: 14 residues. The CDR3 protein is CASSLGAANTEAFF. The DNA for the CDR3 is TGTGCCAGCAGCTTGGGAGCGGCGAACACTGAAGCTTTCTTT.

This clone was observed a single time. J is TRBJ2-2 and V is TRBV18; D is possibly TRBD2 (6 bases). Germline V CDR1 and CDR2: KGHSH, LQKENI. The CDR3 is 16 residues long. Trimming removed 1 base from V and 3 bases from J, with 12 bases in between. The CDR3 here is CASSPRPGDYTGELFF. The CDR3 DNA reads TGTGCCAGCTCACCACGGCCCGGGGACTACACCGGGGAGCTGTTTTTT.

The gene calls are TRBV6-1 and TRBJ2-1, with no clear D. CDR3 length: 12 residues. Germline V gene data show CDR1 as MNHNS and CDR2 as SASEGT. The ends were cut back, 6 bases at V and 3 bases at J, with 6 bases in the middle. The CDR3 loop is CASRAVYNEQFF. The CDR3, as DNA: TGTGCCAGCAGGGCGGTCTACAATGAGCAGTTCTTC.

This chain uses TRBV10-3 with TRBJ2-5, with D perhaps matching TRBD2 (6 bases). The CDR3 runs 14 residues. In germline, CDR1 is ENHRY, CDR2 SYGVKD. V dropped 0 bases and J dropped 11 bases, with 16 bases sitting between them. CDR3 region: CAISESTGVGEQYF. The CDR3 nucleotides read TGTGCCATCAGTGAGTCGACGGGAGTAGGAGAGCAGTACTTC.